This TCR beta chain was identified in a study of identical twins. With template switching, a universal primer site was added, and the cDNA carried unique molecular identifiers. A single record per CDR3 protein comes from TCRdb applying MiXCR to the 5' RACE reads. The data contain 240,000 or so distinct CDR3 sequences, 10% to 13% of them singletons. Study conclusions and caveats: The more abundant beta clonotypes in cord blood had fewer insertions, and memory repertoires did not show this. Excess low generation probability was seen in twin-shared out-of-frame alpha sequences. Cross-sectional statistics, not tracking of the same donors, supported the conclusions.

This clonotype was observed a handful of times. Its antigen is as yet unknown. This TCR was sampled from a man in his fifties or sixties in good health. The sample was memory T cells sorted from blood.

The CDR3 loop is CASSADWGHYEQYF. CDR3 nucleotides: TGTGCCAGCAGTGCCGATTGGGGACACTACGAGCAGTACTTC. This rearrangement joins TRBV2 to TRBJ2-7, with D perhaps TRBD1 (6 bases). Between the trimmed V and J ends, which lost 4 bases and 3 bases, there was a span of 13 bases. The CDR3 runs 14 residues. CDR1 SNHLY and CDR2 FYNNEI come from the germline V gene.